The clone carrying this TCR beta chain was seen many times. Per germline, CDR1 GTSNPN and CDR2 SVGIG (reference sequence). Trimming cost V 3 bases and J 0 bases; bases outside gene matches: 2. The CDR3 loop spans 14 amino acids. The sample is drawn from a study of molecular identifiers for immune sequencing clone quantification. TCRdb independently ran MiXCR on the PCR reads; one entry per CDR3 protein. The repertoire holds 550,000 to 750,000 distinct CDR3 sequences, with 20% as singletons. The source material was naive CD8+ T cells from blood, with Jurkat cell RNA spiked in. Stated subset: FACS-sorted CD8+CD4-CCR7+CD45RA+ naive T cells. The chain employs TRBV30 and TRBJ2-1, with 7 bases identical to TRBD2. The clonotype originates from a human donor in good health. Some libraries in this study had Jurkat cell RNA spiked in. CDR3 nucleotides: TGTGCCTGGAGAGGCGGGAGCTCCTACAATGAGCAGTTCTTC. This sequence encodes CAWRGGSSYNEQFF.